This T cell receptor beta chain was captured in a study of cytomegalovirus exposure and HLA in healthy donors (dated by TCRdb to the late 2010s). Some background on the complete study: According to an earlier analysis of a few hundred of the donors, about 180 million T cells yielded roughly 100 million unique TCR beta sequences and about 300 Gb of sequence data. An early release that covered some 640 HLA-typed donors contained about 290 gigabases of sequencing data and around 85 million unique TCR sequences. Of the roughly 390 genotyped donors, approximately 81% were placed in the genetic ancestry cluster associated with self-reported Caucasian donors. The study was designed to test whether signatures of past pathogen exposure could be identified by cataloging public T cell receptors. Using immunosequencing, the study profiled T cell repertoires from fewer than 850 subjects and related those repertoires to cytomegalovirus serostatus. Along with the approximately 700-subject first cohort, a separate validation cohort of over a hundred different subjects was used. To predict cytomegalovirus infection status, the study brought together high-throughput TCR immunosequencing, statistical association of individual TCRs with disease status, and machine learning. In a later analysis, previously published TCR beta repertoires from about 670 donors were re-analyzed and high-resolution HLA genotyping was added so that TCR occurrence patterns could be studied. In the later analysis, no new phenotypic data were used to find candidate immune exposures; instead, reliance was placed on TCR beta sequences and their occurrence across donors. An earlier analysis of some 600 of the donors applied high-throughput TCR beta sequencing to assess whether each TCR beta V gene segment acted as functional or pseudogenic. Donor age, sex, ethnicity and CMV serostatus were collected together with the repertoire data. Genome-wide SNP genotypes for about 65% of the roughly 670 donors were used in a later genetic analysis, which treated that subset as a discovery cohort. Every repertoire in the discovery cohort had been generated on one and the same sequencing platform. HLA typing covered class I and class II loci at four-digit resolution. Typing coverage varied by locus: about 629-630 donors for A, B, C, DRB1 and DQB1; around 560 for DQA1; about 590 for DPA1; approximately 490 for DPB1. Five DR-DQ haplotypes were treated as single units for association and clustering because of strong linkage in the cohort. Among some 400 genotyped donors of the cohort, an average of around 240,000 unique TCR beta nucleotide sequences were sequenced per donor, roughly 20% of them non-productive.

Points the paper makes about the study in general: HLA typing was unavailable for some donors at each locus, so association tests used only the typed subset. In a later analysis, most CMV-associated TCR beta chains were found to appear HLA-restricted, with HLA associations seemingly driven largely by CMV exposure. A cluster of highly shared sequence variants was judged likely to represent a technical artifact of the sequencing pipeline. CMV serostatus was the only immune exposure information available for the cohort. An association between a missense DCLRE1C variant and V-gene and J-gene trimming of TCR beta chains was found in a later genetic analysis and replicated in an independent cohort. The study gave a list of around 170 TCR beta chains associated with cytomegalovirus. At a false discovery rate of 0.05, a later analysis linked under 20,000 TCR beta sequences to specific HLA alleles. The 87-base-pair reads could not distinguish some IMGT-functional V segments, including TRBV6-2 and TRBV6-3, so those segments were excluded. A further reported finding was that TCR beta sequences accurately predicted the HLA-A and HLA-B alleles for most subjects in the first cohort. Across donors, most TCR sequences were observed very rarely, whereas some public TCRs were present in many individuals. Three of the identified cytomegalovirus-associated TCR beta chains were confirmed in vitro to be specific for cytomegalovirus antigens. Correlated functional status among segregating V segments might be attributable to linkage disequilibrium, but an unknown experimental factor could not be ruled out. According to a later genetic analysis, donors in an Asian-associated ancestry cluster had fewer N-insertions in productive TCRs than the roughly 670-donor mean. Compared with equally common non-associated chains, HLA-associated TCR beta chains in a later analysis were more clonally expanded and had lower generation probabilities. When HLA alleles, especially DR and DQ, strongly co-occurred, attributing TCR associations to individual alleles was difficult. Presence/absence analyses assumed roughly uniform sequencing depth across donors, an assumption that may not hold. In an earlier analysis of some 550 of the donors, most TCR beta V segments were observed in productive rearrangements about 87% or about 30% of the time, broadly matching IMGT annotations. Because counts were too low, roughly 17 rarely observed V segments, including chromosome 9 orphons, were left out of the earlier analysis of approximately 580 of the donors. In a later analysis, several top co-occurrence clusters were reported to appear linked to parvovirus B19, influenza, CMV and Epstein-Barr virus. The cohort was sequenced for TCR beta chains only, and without alpha or paired-chain data the features that could be detected were limited. The authors suggested that the approach could potentially be extended to other disease states and immunological phenotypes. A later analysis found that TCR association rates varied across HLA loci, with DRB1 alleles showing the most associated TCRs and HLA-C alleles the fewest. Cytomegalovirus status was reported to be diagnosed by the classifier with high specificity and sensitivity in both the original and validation cohorts.

Based on the germline V gene, the CDR1 and CDR2 sequences are SGHTA and FQGTGA. The CDR3 contains 13 residues, cysteine and phenylalanine counted. The retained sequence is limited to the CDR3, 39 bases, with the frame set at the first base. Cut back by 4 bases and 1 base, the V and J ends lie 7 bases apart. Receptor libraries were prepared by the immunoSEQ multiplex PCR assay. A mixture of 60 forward primers for TCR Vbeta segments and 13 reverse primers for TCR Jbeta segments was used in the multiplex PCR. The CDR3 region of rearranged TCR beta genes was amplified from genomic DNA with a multiplex PCR assay. The Illumina HiSeq System was used to sequence the amplified TCR beta libraries as 87-base-pair reads. Processing in the source paper ran as follows. A later analysis tallied tens of millions of unique TCR beta chains across the 666 repertoires, and around 12 million of those chains were shared by two or more donors. To remove PCR and sequencing errors, raw reads were error-corrected and collapsed into unique sequences using a nearest-neighbor algorithm that merged closely related sequences. V, D and J gene segments were assigned by aligning CDR3 sequences to IMGT reference sequences. For a sequence to be retained, a match of at least six nucleotides to both a V gene segment and a J gene segment was required. Rearrangements were classified as productive when the CDR3 lacked stop codons and remained in frame with V and J, and all other rearrangements were classified as non-productive. Following IMGT convention, CDR3 was defined as the stretch from the second conserved V-encoded cysteine up to the conserved J-encoded phenylalanine. Sequences without an unambiguous match to a single V gene segment were excluded from the earlier analysis of a few hundred of the donors. In an earlier analysis of approximately 610 of the donors, V segments were called functional above 56.7% productive rearrangements and were called segregating when the between-donor standard deviation exceeded 5%. A statistical classification framework was developed to diagnose cytomegalovirus status using the catalog of TCR beta chain sequences. In a later analysis, TCR nucleotide sequences were compared against IMGT/GENE-DB human TR gene sequences so that V and J genes could be assigned. The TCRdist pipeline was used in a later analysis to assign CDR3 sequences and most-parsimonious VDJ recombination scenarios. In a later analysis, each TCR beta chain was defined by its CDR3 amino acid sequence together with its V-gene family, and reads lacking a unique V-gene family were excluded. As a way to deal with suspected cross-contamination and a sequencing artifact, a later analysis dropped hundreds of nucleotide sequences that were highly shared and had low generation probability. A later analysis calculated a clonal expansion index for each public chain from normalized within-repertoire ranks of inferred template counts. In a later analysis, generation probabilities were computed with a VDJ recombination model fitted to out-of-frame rearrangements, and the resulting probabilities were checked against IGoR. Hypergeometric tests were used in a later analysis to score TCR-TCR, TCR-HLA and TCR-CMV co-occurrence, with a repertoire-size bias correction applied to the TCR pairs. In a later analysis, false discovery rates were estimated by permuting HLA or CMV assignments 20 times. In a later analysis, co-occurring TCRs were grouped using DBSCAN, and TCRdist sequence similarity was added for clustering within HLA-allele-positive subsets. Co-occurrence clustering excluded repertoires with fewer than 30,000 or more than 120,000 public chains, plus five with anomalous nucleotide sharing. In its TCRdb copy, this immuneACCESS table keeps in-frame sequences only and misses some clones. Where compared with another copy, unresolved V genes explain less than half of these, and the others have no known cause. D and trimming were read from the DNA, whereas the V and J calls and clone size are those reported in that table. This sample's table carries 100,000 to 150,000 clones. Together, the top ten hold about 1.6% of the sample.

The cohort comprised some 730 healthy bone marrow donors. All cohort members were sampled while nominally healthy, although unrecorded immune exposures were likely present. The donor was CMV seronegative and was included in the group of a few hundred seronegative cohort members. Every donor gave a peripheral blood sample, and the peripheral blood mononuclear cells from that sample were used for TCR beta sequencing. The Qiagen DNeasy Blood Extraction Kit was used to extract genomic DNA from the blood cell samples. As to this clone: There is no known antigen for this receptor.

Rearrangement joined TRBV7-3 to TRBJ1-1, and possibly TRBD1, on 5 matching bases. The receptor's source is a woman in her thirties or forties in good health and CMV-seronegative. What was sequenced was PBMCs. The CDR3: CASSSDRNTEAFF. The bases read TGTGCCAGCAGCTCTGACAGGAACACTGAAGCTTTCTTT.